The present T cell receptor beta chain was sequenced within a study of T cell repertoires in cytomegalovirus infection. Germline-derived CDR1 and CDR2 are MDHEN and SYDVKM. The V and J ends lost 5 bases and 0 bases, in that order; junction bases with no gene match: 6. CDR3 length equals 15 residues. Findings of the study overall: Carriage of CMV together with the relevant HLA was identifiable through cumulative public TCR beta family frequency.

This clonotype was counted once. Its specificity is not known. TCRdb re-analysed the reads in MiXCR, keeping a single row per CDR3 protein. Altogether under 30,000 distinct CDR3 sequences are present, approximately 24% being singletons, with the ten largest covering 91%. Sequenced material: CD8+ T cells from cultured PBMCs, taken from culture after CMV antigen stimulation. The TCR sequence derives from a human donor in good health (CMV status not recorded). Some clones in this sample may be carry-over from other donors' samples. The rearrangement links TRBV28 to TRBJ1-1, with TRBD1 identical over 7 bases. DNA for the CDR3: TGTGCCAGCAGTGAAACCGGGACAGTGAACACTGAAGCTTTCTTT. This gives the protein CASSETGTVNTEAFF.